These 2 T cell receptor beta chains came from one sample sequenced in a study of kidney transplant recipient with SARS-CoV-2 infection (dated by TCRdb to 2020 to 2023). Sequencing relied on an Illumina MiSeq. TCRdb's own reprocessing of the public reads used fastp at Q25 and MiXCR and kept productive beta chains. Every distinct CDR3 protein forms one entry, paired with its most common genes and DNA. The table for this sample lists 200,000 to 300,000 distinct CDR3 sequences; 29% of them were counted only once. The ten largest account for roughly 7.3% of the sample. This specimen's time point label, interpreted: pre-pandemic baseline sample and day 111 after first positive SARS-CoV-2 test. The sequences come from a blood sample, collected at baseline and on day 111 from a kidney transplant recipient. The source is a male patient in his thirties who had COVID-19 and was a kidney transplant recipient. After a transplant, the graft donor may have provided part of the T cells.

This clonotype has just a few counts. The chain uses TRBV20-1 and TRBJ1-4; tentatively, D is TRBD1 (6 bases). The CDR3 is 15 residues long. V dropped 4 bases and J dropped 0 bases, with 12 bases sitting between them. Per the germline V gene, CDR1 is DFQATT and CDR2 is SNEGSKA (reference sequence). CDR3 region: CSAKRGLTTNEKLFF. CDR3 coding DNA: TGCAGTGCTAAACGGGGGCTTACAACTAATGAAAAACTGTTTTTT.

This chain links TRBV12-5 with TRBJ1-2; tentatively, D is TRBD1 (5 bases). Trimming took off 3 bases at V and 4 bases at J, with 21 bases between the two ends. Germline CDR1 and CDR2: LGHNT and FRNRAP. The CDR3 totals 17 residues. The CDR3 loop is CASGFSALQGKTYGYTF. The CDR3 nucleotides are TGTGCTAGTGGTTTTAGCGCTTTGCAGGGAAAGACCTATGGCTACACCTTC.